The present entry profiles one TCR beta chain with its context. Trimming cost V 0 bases and J 0 bases, with 15 bases left between them. The length of the CDR3 is 18 residues. The germline V gene has CDR1 MGHRA and CDR2 YSYEKL. This sample stems from a study of OX40 agonist ivuxolimab in advanced cancers. Sequencing used immunoSEQ multiplex PCR; TCRdb keeps in-frame clones, though not all of them. The table lists some 86,000 clones, roughly 88% of them singletons. The sequence was obtained from an adult with an advanced solid tumor such as melanoma, head and neck, liver or kidney cancer. Sequenced material: CD4+ or CD8+ T cells sorted from blood, taken in a trial of the OX40 agonist ivuxolimab. The V and J genes are TRBV4-1 and TRBJ1-3; possible D gene TRBD1, 6 bases. The CDR3 loop is CASSQDFNRDISGNTIYF. CDR3 nucleotide sequence: TGCGCCAGCAGCCAAGATTTCAACAGGGACATCTCTGGAAACACCATATATTTT.